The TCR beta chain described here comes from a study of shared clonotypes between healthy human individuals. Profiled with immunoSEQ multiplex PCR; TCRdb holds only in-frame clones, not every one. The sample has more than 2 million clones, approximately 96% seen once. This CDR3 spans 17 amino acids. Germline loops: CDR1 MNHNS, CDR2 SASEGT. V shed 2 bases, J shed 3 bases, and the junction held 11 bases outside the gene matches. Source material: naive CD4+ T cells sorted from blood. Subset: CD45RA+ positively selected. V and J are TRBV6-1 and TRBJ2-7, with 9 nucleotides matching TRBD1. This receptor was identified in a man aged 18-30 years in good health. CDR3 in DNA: TGTGCCAGCAGTGAATCCGGGGTCGGGACAGGGTTCTACGAGCAGTACTTC. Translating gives CASSESGVGTGFYEQYF.